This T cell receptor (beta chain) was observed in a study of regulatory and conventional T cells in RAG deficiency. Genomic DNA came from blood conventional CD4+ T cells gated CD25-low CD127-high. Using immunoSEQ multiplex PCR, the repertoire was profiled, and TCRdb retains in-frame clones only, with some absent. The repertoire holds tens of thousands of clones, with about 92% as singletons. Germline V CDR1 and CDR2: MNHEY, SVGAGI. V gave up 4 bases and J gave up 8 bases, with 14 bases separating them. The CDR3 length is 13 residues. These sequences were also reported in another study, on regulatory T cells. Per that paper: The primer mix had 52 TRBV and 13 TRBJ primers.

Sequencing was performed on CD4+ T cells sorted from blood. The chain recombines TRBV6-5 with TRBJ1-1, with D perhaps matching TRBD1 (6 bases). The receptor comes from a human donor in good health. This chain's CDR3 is CASSFWDKEEAFF. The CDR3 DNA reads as TGTGCCAGCAGTTTCTGGGACAAGGAAGAAGCTTTCTTT.